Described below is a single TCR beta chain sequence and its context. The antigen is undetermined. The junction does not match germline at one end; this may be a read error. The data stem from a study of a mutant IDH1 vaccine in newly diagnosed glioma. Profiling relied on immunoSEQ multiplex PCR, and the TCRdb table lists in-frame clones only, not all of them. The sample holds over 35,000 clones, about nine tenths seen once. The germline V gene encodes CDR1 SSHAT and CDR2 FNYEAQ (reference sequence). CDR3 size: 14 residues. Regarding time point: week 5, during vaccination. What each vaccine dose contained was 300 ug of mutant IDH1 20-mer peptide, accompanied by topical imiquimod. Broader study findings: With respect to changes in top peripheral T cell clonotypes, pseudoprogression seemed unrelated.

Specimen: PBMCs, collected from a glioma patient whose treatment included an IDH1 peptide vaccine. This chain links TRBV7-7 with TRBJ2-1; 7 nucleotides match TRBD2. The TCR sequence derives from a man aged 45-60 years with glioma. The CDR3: CASSRGLVNTEQFF. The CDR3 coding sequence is TGTGCTAGCAGCCGCGGACTAGTAAATACGGAGCAGTTCTTC.